The T cell receptor (beta chain) under discussion was sequenced for a study of blood T cell repertoires in COVID-19. Study overall: Sites in the United States, Italy and Spain provided acute and convalescent COVID-19 samples.

J gave up 8 bases and V 1 base, and 10 bases lay outside the gene matches. Germline values: CDR1 MGHRA, CDR2 YSYEKL. CDR3 length: 16 amino acids. Sequenced by immunoSEQ multiplex PCR; TCRdb stores in-frame clones only, minus some. Of about 160,000 clones in the sample, 65% to 80% were seen once. Input material: peripheral blood. The sequence was collected from a man aged 55 to 69 with acute or convalescent COVID-19. The chain has TRBV4-1 and TRBJ2-1, with 8 nucleotides matching TRBD2. CDR3 loop: CASSQVGAGGWDEQFF. The CDR3 coding sequence is TGCGCCAGCAGCCAAGTTGGCGCGGGGGGATGGGATGAGCAGTTCTTC.